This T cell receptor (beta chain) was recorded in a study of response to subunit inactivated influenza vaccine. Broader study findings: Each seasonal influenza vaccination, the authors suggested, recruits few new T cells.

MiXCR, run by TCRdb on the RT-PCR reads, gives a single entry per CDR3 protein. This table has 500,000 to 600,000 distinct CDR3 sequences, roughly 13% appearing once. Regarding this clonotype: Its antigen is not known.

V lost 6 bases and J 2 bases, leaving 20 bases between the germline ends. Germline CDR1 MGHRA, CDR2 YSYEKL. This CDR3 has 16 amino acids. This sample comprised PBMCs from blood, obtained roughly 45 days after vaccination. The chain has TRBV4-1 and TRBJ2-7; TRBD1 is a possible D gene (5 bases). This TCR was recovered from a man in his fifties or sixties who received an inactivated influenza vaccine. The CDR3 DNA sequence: TGCGCCAGCAGTCGAGGAGCTCCGGACAACGCCTACGAGCAGTACTTC. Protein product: CASSRGAPDNAYEQYF.